Sequencing of this T cell receptor (beta chain) was carried out in a study of blood T cell repertoires in COVID-19. Study overall: Nucleic acid was either cDNA or gDNA, and it came from T cells, B-cell-depleted T cells, or PBMCs.

Trimming took 3 bases from V and 2 from J; bases not matched to a gene: 13. Germline CDR1 SGDLS, CDR2 YYNGEE. There are 17 residues in the CDR3. Living in about two dozen US areas, the participants were between roughly 18 and 95 years of age. Assignment of participants to cohorts was predicated upon participant-reported clinical history. The data were produced by immunoSEQ multiplex PCR, yet TCRdb's version contains in-frame clones alone and is incomplete. The sample consists of some 350,000 clones, 70% to 90% of them appearing once. The TCR comes from a woman in her twenties or thirties who had recovered from COVID-19. The sequenced sample was PBMCs or T cells enriched from blood (not recorded which). The J gene is TRBJ2-5, the V gene TRBV9; TRBD2 matches 7 bases. The CDR3 coding sequence is TGTGCCAGCAGCGCCGGGGGAGGGCGGCCCTTTCAAGAGACCCAGTACTTC. Translated, it gives CASSAGGGRPFQETQYF.